This T cell receptor beta chain is from a study of HIV-infected patients and healthy controls (dated by TCRdb to 2013 to 2014). Concerning the study at large: The question the study tested was whether immune perturbation and reconstitution could be captured by deep TCR repertoire sequencing of small blood samples from HIV patients.

CDR1 and CDR2 are drawn from the germline V gene: SNHLY, FYNNEI. Measured from the cysteine to the phenylalanine, the CDR3 is 11 residues long. The read is trimmed to its CDR3 DNA, 33 bases read in frame from base 1. This clonotype was seen many times. This receptor's antigen is unknown. One junction end does not reproduce the germline sequence, and a read error may be involved. Whole blood was used without cell fractionation, so all unsorted peripheral T cells were reflected in the repertoire. As controls, approximately 9 uninfected healthy donors were sampled, and four of those donors gave samples twice, around 3 months apart. For RNA extraction, an approximately 2.3 ml sample of peripheral blood was drawn into Tempus tubes. Residual genomic DNA was removed with the TURBO-DNase kit and globin mRNA was depleted with GLOBINclear. On the study overall, not on this receptor specifically: Rare events from HIV-infected data received too much weight under size-matching, and comparisons were complicated by unequal numbers of distinct sequences between patients and controls. By Jaccard index and by the count of highly shared sequences, healthy controls shared more CDR3s between individuals than HIV+ patients did. Compared with untreated HIV+ repertoires, healthy control repertoires had roughly threefold more distinct CDR3s and higher Shannon diversity. MAIT cell alpha-chain CDR3s were present at high frequency in healthy controls but severely depleted in HIV+ repertoires. In HIV-infected patients, the apparent post-therapy recovery of the Gini index was not replicated in size-matched repertoire data. HIV-infected repertoires showed significantly elevated mean Gini indices relative to controls, which possibly reflects oligoclonality. HIV-associated CDR3s exhibited a significant reduction in frequency during therapy, whereas CMV-associated CDR3s exhibited no significant change, although the majority increased in frequency. The dynamics of distinct T-cell subpopulations could not be separated, and sequencing depth was restricted, because whole blood was used. HLA typing of donors was not performed in the study. Slight age and sex profile differences between the study cohorts did not explain the observed diversity differences. Compared with controls, HIV-infected patients showed significantly different mean usage of eight alpha and eight beta V genes. In the samples, alpha-beta chain pairing was left undetermined. A major limit on how widely the findings apply, in the view of the authors, was that only sixteen HIV-infected individuals were processed.

About 500 ng RNA was reverse transcribed with SuperScript III using primers against the alpha and beta constant regions. Separate libraries for the alpha and beta chains were generated through chain-specific third strand synthesis that incorporated multiplexing indices. The protocol used a single primer pair to amplify all rearrangements within a chain, which avoided primer bias, and attached molecular barcodes to each cDNA molecule. The SP2 sequencing primer site and a random hexamer were carried on a 5' RACE adapter, to which purified cDNA was joined by T4 RNA Ligase 1. Second strand synthesis was primed from the SP2 site with Phusion polymerase, using slow temperature ramps to favor optimal annealing. Two random hexamer sequences, both added before amplification and joined together, made up the 12-nucleotide barcode of each molecule. An amplification PCR of 20 to 25 cycles with P5s and P7 primers came after a short first PCR that had added P5 and P7 adapter elements plus a second index. The libraries went through roughly 28 PCR cycles in total, were quantified on a Qubit, were sized on a Bioanalyzer, and were diluted to 3 to 4 nM. Normalized libraries were sequenced on an Illumina MiSeq with 2 x 250 paired-end kits. Into 7.5 to 10 ul Tris-Cl, the reverse transcription reactions were eluted following cleanup on MinElute columns. Adapter ligations were incubated for about 20 hours at 16 degrees C and subsequently purified with AMPure XP beads at a 1:1 ratio. The authors' pipeline ran thus. Demultiplexed FASTQ files were processed with a modified Decombinator by which V, J, insert and barcode information was output. Any sequence that shared a barcode yet differed from the dominant sequence was discarded as an error, and the number of original cDNA molecules was estimated by counting barcodes clustered at Levenshtein distance 3. Downstream analyses used R packages ineq, vegan, igraph and RCytoscape, with IMGT nomenclature and CDR3 definitions. V gene usage was calculated across distinct sequences, with every TCR tallied a single time to avoid skew from clonal expansion. Within a donor, similarity networks joined unique CDR3 amino acid sequences in every case where two of them were separated by a single Levenshtein edit. In the repertoires, a search was made for a compiled set of published HIV-specific CDR3s (more than 85 alpha, approximately 700 beta) and CMV-specific CDR3s (under 14 alpha, 253 beta). It was shown by random subsampling to size-matched repertoires that the decreased diversity of patients was not caused by their lower sequence numbers. The raw public reads went through TCRdb reprocessing: fastp at Q25, MiXCR clone calling, in-frame beta chains kept. Each entry merges the rows of one CDR3 protein and shows their most common DNA and genes. TCRdb's processing, not the authors' own work, is the source of the V and J calls. Recorded for this sample are 15,000 to 20,000 distinct CDR3 sequences; about 8.3% of them occurred a single time. Roughly 2.6% of the sample rests with the top ten.

The chain joins TRBV2 to TRBJ2-1, and TRBD2 may be the D gene, going by 5 matching bases. The source material was blood. This clonotype was obtained from an adult in good health. The CDR3 protein sequence reads: CASSSGVLTFF. The DNA is as follows: TGTGCCAGCAGTTCCGGGGTCTTAACTTTTTTC.